A selection of T cell receptor beta chains follows, all from one sample in a study of shared clonotypes between healthy human individuals. Sequencing used immunoSEQ multiplex PCR; TCRdb keeps in-frame clones, though not all of them. The sample yields approximately 2.3 million clones, over 85% seen once. What was sequenced was naive CD4+ T cells from PBMCs. The receptors were sampled from a man aged 18 to 29 in good health. Some clones in this sample may be carry-over from other donors' samples. CDR3s include the opening cysteine and the closing phenylalanine or tryptophan.

V,CDR3
TRBV5-1,CASSLRDSGANVLTF
TRBV30,CAWTPLKVGNTEAFF
TRBV7-6,CASSLAGWPGANVLTF
TRBV28,CASRGGFGKANEQYF
TRBV30,CAWISTSGVSYNEQFF
TRBV7-3,CASSLNPLAEDYNEQFF
TRBV9,CASSVRGRGETQYF
TRBV10-3,CAISNPGPNTGELFF
TRBV10-3,CAISELVAGGYNEQFF
TRBV7-3,CASSLRHSTVLSPQYF
TRBV11-1,CASSLASGTPYYEQYF